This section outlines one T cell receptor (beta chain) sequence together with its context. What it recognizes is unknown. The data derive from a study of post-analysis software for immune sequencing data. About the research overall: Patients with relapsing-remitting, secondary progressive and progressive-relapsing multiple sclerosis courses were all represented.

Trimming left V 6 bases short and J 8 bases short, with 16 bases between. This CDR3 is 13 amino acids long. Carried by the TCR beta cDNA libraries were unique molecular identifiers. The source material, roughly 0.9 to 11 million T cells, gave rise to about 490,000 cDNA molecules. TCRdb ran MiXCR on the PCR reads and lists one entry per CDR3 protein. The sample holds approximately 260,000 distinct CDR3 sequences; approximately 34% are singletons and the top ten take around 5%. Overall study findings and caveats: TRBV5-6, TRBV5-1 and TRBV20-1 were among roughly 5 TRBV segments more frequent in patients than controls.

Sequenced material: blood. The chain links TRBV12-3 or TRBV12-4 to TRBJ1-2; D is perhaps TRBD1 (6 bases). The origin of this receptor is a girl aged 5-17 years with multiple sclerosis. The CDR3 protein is CASSRRTAGGYTF. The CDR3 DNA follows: TGTGCCAGCAGCCGCCGGACAGCCGGGGGCTACACCTTC.